This is a list of T cell receptor beta chains from one sample in a study of shared clonotypes between healthy human individuals. Profiled with immunoSEQ multiplex PCR; TCRdb holds only in-frame clones, not every one. The profile shows roughly 1 million clones, more than 65% of them singletons. Sample: memory CD4+ T cells sorted from blood. These receptors originate from a man in his late teens or twenties in good health. CDR3s include the opening cysteine and the closing phenylalanine or tryptophan. The order of the fields is D gene, V gene, clone size, J gene, CDR3 DNA, CDR3 protein. A D gene is named only where the DNA matches it firmly. Rows give clone size only sometimes, using once, few, many, or a class for an expanded clone.

D gene: NA; V gene: TRBV7-2; clone size: NA; J gene: TRBJ1-5; CDR3 DNA: TGTGCCAGCAGCTTCGACGGAAGGGCCAATCAGCCCCAGCATTTT; CDR3 protein: CASSFDGRANQPQHF
D gene: TRBD1; V gene: TRBV5-8; clone size: NA; J gene: TRBJ2-5; CDR3 DNA: TGTGCCAGCAGCATGACAGGGAGTGGGACCCAGTACTTC; CDR3 protein: CASSMTGSGTQYF
D gene: TRBD1; V gene: TRBV11-2; clone size: NA; J gene: TRBJ2-1; CDR3 DNA: TGTGCCAGCAGAAACAGGGGTTCGTACAATGAGCAGTTCTTC; CDR3 protein: CASRNRGSYNEQFF
D gene: NA; V gene: TRBV27; clone size: NA; J gene: TRBJ1-1; CDR3 DNA: TGTGCCAGCAGGGTATCGGGGACGACGTTGAACACTGAAGCTTTCTTT; CDR3 protein: CASRVSGTTLNTEAFF
D gene: NA; V gene: TRBV6-6; clone size: NA; J gene: TRBJ1-1; CDR3 DNA: TGTGCCAGCAGTCCACTCAGGGTGAATCGGGGCACTGAAGCTTTCTTT; CDR3 protein: CASSPLRVNRGTEAFF
D gene: NA; V gene: TRBV25-1; clone size: few; J gene: TRBJ1-2; CDR3 DNA: TGTGCCAGCAGTAACACGGTGAACTATGGCTACACCTTC; CDR3 protein: CASSNTVNYGYTF
D gene: TRBD2; V gene: TRBV7-9; clone size: NA; J gene: TRBJ2-3; CDR3 DNA: TGTGCCAGCAGCTCCCGACTAGCGGGACCCACAGATACGCAGTATTTT; CDR3 protein: CASSSRLAGPTDTQYF
D gene: NA; V gene: TRBV2; clone size: once; J gene: TRBJ1-2; CDR3 DNA: TGTGCCAGCAGTCAGGGAGGACGGGGCTACACCTTC; CDR3 protein: CASSQGGRGYTF
D gene: NA; V gene: TRBV11-2; clone size: NA; J gene: TRBJ2-2; CDR3 DNA: TGTGCCAGCAGGACACTTCACACCGGGGAGCTGTTTTTT; CDR3 protein: CASRTLHTGELFF
D gene: NA; V gene: TRBV27; clone size: NA; J gene: TRBJ1-2; CDR3 DNA: TGTGCCAGCAGCCAAGGGCGAGGTAACTATGGCTACACCTTC; CDR3 protein: CASSQGRGNYGYTF
D gene: TRBD1; V gene: TRBV7-2; clone size: NA; J gene: TRBJ1-2; CDR3 DNA: TGTGCCAGCAGCCTAAACTTCGGGACAGGGCATAGCTATGGCTACACCTTC; CDR3 protein: CASSLNFGTGHSYGYTF
D gene: TRBD1; V gene: TRBV6-5; clone size: NA; J gene: TRBJ1-2; CDR3 DNA: TGTGCCAGCAGTTATTCCGGGACAGCTTTCTATGGCTACACCTTC; CDR3 protein: CASSYSGTAFYGYTF
D gene: NA; V gene: TRBV4-3; clone size: NA; J gene: TRBJ1-1; CDR3 DNA: TGCGCCAGCAGCCAGTATCCAGGGGTCTCGAACACTGAAGCTTTCTTT; CDR3 protein: CASSQYPGVSNTEAFF